This TCR beta chain was identified during a study of technical replicates of blood from a handful of donors. Data came from immunoSEQ multiplex PCR; TCRdb stores just in-frame clones and leaves some out. The data contain under 85,000 clones, approximately 96% of them singletons. The CDR3 extends over 16 amino acids. Between the trimmed V and J ends, which lost 4 bases and 0 bases, there was a span of 14 bases. Germline V lookup: CDR1 SGHDT, CDR2 YYEEEE. The sample comprised T cells isolated from PBMCs. This sequence joins TRBV5-6 and TRBJ1-5; D not certain. This receptor was identified in a human donor in good health. Written as DNA, the CDR3 is TGTGCCAGCAGCCAAAATCCAGGTTATAGCAATCAGCCCCAGCATTTT. Translating it yields CASSQNPGYSNQPQHF.